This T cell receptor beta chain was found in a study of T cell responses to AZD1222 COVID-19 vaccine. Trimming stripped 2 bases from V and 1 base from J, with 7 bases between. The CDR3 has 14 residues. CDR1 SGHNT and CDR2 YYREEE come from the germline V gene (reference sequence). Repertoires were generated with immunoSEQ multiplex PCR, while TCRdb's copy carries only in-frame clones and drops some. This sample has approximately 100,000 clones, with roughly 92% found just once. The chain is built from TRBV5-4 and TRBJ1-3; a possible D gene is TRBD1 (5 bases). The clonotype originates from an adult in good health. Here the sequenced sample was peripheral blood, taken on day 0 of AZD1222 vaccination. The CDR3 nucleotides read TGTGCCAGCAGCTTCGGGGGATCTGGAAACACCATATATTTT. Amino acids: CASSFGGSGNTIYF.